This T cell receptor beta chain derives from a study of cytomegalovirus exposure and HLA in healthy donors. The CDR3 sequence is 15 residues long. V gave up 7 bases and J gave up 3 bases; unmatched junction bases: 10. Germline V gene data show CDR1 as LNHDA and CDR2 as SQIVND (reference sequence). The PCR used 60 Vbeta and 13 Jbeta primers. Only in-frame clones appear in the TCRdb table, and some are missing; sequencing was by immunoSEQ multiplex PCR. The sample has about 140,000 clones, 65% to 70% seen once. Points on this clone: Its target is not known.

The study, taken as a whole, reports: Versus the 666-donor mean, an Asian-associated ancestry cluster reportedly showed fewer N-insertions in a later analysis. Earlier analysis looked at TCR beta V segments, and most were productive about 87% or about 30% of the time.

This chain connects TRBV19 to TRBJ2-7; 9 nucleotides line up with TRBD1. The source material was PBMCs. The sequence was obtained from a human donor in good health. The CDR3 region is CASTPGGQGRYEQYF. The CDR3 DNA sequence: TGTGCCAGTACCCCGGGGGGACAGGGCCGCTACGAGCAGTACTTC.